This T cell receptor beta chain came from a study of blood T cell repertoires in COVID-19 (dated by TCRdb to 2019 to 2021). Some background on the complete study: The collaborator samples originated in the United States, Italy and Spain and spanned the acute and convalescent phases of COVID-19. Deeply sampled blood TCRbeta repertoires from subjects exposed to, actively infected with, or recovered from COVID-19 were included in the dataset. A freely available public database, intended as a resource for researchers studying the immune response to SARS-CoV-2, is where the repertoires were released. The samples were drawn from the first 160 participants of the ongoing ImmuneRACE study and from some 1,300 subjects provided by 6 global collaborators. The material from the prospective study consisted of cDNA or gDNA derived from T cells, B-cell-depleted T cells, or PBMCs. A de-identified subject ID, COVID-19 status, age in years and sex were almost always included in the sample metadata. Where HLA class I and class II types were available, the types were taken from metadata supplied by the sample provider, not from assay-based typing. On the study overall, not on this receptor specifically: Clinical and demographic metadata were provided uncurated, with the amount varying by source and participant.

Reading from cysteine to phenylalanine, the CDR3 counts 15 amino acids. Only the CDR3 DNA stays, 45 bases, in frame from base 1. V is trimmed back by 6 bases and J by 4 bases, and the junction contains 10 bases that no gene match accounts for. The germline V gene gives CDR1 as MDHEN and CDR2 as SYDVKM. The collaborating institutions used their own protocols to collect whole blood in K2EDTA tubes. For TCRbeta analysis, collaborators shipped samples in one of three forms: frozen whole blood, isolated PBMCs, or DNA extracted from either of those sample types. Worth noting for this clone: Its recognized antigen is unknown. The input lacks base qualities; no much larger clone sits a single base away.

TCRbeta CDR3 regions were amplified from genomic DNA by means of the immunoSEQ Assay, a bias-controlled multiplex PCR. The original pipeline was this. The number of nucleated cells in each sample was estimated from the amplification of reference gene primers within the assay. To quantify the absolute abundance of each unique TCRbeta CDR3 rearrangement, sequence reads were collapsed and filtered. For each sample, productive Simpson clonality was calculated by taking the square root of Simpson's diversity index across productive rearrangements. Drawn from immuneACCESS, this table holds only the in-frame rearrangements with V and J called that TCRdb kept. Clones are partly lost; checked studies trace under half to an unresolved V gene and leave the rest unexplained. The V and J calls and the clone size are those of that table, but D and trimming were determined from the DNA. The sample table contains about 140,000 clones; only one count was recorded for 88% of them. The ten top clones hold about 10% of the sample.

Sequenced sample: peripheral blood. Recombination connected TRBV28 to TRBJ2-7; 9 bases in between match TRBD2. The clonotype was recovered from a man in his 60s with active or convalescent COVID-19. The encoded CDR3 is CASSRTASGRYEQYF. The bases read TGTGCCAGCAGCCGAACCGCCAGCGGGAGGTACGAGCAGTACTTC. Reference TRBV28 and TRBJ2-7 proteins supply the regions before and after the CDR3; the full variable domain is: DVKVTQSSRYLVKRTGEKVFLECVQDMDHENMFWYRQDPGLGLRLIYFSYDVKMKEKGDIPEGYSVSREKKERFSLILESASTNQTSMYLCASSRTASGRYEQYFGPGTRLTVT.